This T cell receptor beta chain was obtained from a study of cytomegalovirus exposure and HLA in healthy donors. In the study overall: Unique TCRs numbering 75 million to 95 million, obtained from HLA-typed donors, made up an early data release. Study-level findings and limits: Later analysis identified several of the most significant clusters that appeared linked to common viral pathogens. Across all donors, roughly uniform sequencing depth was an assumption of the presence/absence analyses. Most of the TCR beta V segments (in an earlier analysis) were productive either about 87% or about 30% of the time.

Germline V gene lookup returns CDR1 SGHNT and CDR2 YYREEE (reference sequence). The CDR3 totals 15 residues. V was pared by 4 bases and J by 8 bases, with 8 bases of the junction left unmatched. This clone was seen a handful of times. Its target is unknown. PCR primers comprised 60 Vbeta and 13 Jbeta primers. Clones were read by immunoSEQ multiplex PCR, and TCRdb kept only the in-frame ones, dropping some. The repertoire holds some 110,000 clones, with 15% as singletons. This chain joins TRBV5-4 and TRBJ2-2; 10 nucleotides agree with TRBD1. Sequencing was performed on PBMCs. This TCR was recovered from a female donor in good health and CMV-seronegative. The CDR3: CASSHRQGATGELFF. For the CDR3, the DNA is TGTGCCAGCAGCCATCGACAGGGGGCGACTGGGGAGCTGTTTTTT. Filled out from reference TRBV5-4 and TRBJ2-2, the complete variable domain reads ETGVTQSPTHLIKTRGQQVTLRCSSQSGHNTVSWYQQALGQGPQFIFQYYREEENGRGNFPPRFSGLQFPNYSSELNVNALELDDSALYLCASSHRQGATGELFFGEGSRLTVL.